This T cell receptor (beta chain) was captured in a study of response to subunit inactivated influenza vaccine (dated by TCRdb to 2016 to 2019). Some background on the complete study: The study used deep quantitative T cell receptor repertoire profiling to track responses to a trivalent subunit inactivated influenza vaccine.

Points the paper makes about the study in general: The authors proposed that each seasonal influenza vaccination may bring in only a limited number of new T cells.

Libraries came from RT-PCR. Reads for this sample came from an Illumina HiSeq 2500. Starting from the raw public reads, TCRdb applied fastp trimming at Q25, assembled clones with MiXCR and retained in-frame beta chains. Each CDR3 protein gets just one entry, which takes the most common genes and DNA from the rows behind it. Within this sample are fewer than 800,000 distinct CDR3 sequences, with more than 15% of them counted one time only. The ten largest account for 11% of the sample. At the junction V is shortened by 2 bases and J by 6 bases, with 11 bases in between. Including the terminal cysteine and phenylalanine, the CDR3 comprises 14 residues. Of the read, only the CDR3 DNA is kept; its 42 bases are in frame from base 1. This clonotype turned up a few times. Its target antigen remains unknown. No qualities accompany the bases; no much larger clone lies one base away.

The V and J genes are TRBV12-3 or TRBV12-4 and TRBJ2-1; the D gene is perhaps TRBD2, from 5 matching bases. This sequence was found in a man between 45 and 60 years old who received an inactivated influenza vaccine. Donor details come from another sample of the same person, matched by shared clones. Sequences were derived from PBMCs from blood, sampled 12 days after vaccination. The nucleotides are TGTGCCAGCAGTTTATCCTTTGCGGGCAATGAGCAGTTCTTC. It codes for CASSLSFAGNEQFF.